The entry below gives a single T cell receptor beta chain sequence along with its context. Its matching antigen is unknown. A junction boundary mismatches the germline segment, possibly from a read error. The library came from three nested PCR rounds adapted from ARM-PCR protocols. TCRdb used MiXCR to reprocess the multiplex PCR reads, holding one entry per CDR3 protein. The table lists about 80,000 distinct CDR3 sequences, roughly 80% of them singletons. This sample was included in a study of tumor and adjacent non-tumor tissue in lung cancer. As for the study in general: Patients were aged roughly 31 to 76, fewer than twelve men and roughly 5 women, stage I to III. Study-wide results and limits: Significantly higher TCR diversity was found in tumor than normal lung. In normal lung, the top 100 clones were significantly more dominant than in tumor.

RNA was extracted from bulk tissue without any cell sorting. This CDR3 spans 13 amino acids. Germline CDR1 reads MNHNS; CDR2 reads SASEGT. The specimen sequenced was lung tumor tissue. The genes are TRBV6-1 and TRBJ1-5; weak D call: TRBD1 (5 bases). The receptor's source is a woman aged 45-59 years with non-small cell lung cancer. The CDR3 reads CANSALGVQPQHF. Written as DNA, the CDR3 is TGTGCCAACAGTGCGCTGGGGGTTCAGCCCCAGCATTTT.